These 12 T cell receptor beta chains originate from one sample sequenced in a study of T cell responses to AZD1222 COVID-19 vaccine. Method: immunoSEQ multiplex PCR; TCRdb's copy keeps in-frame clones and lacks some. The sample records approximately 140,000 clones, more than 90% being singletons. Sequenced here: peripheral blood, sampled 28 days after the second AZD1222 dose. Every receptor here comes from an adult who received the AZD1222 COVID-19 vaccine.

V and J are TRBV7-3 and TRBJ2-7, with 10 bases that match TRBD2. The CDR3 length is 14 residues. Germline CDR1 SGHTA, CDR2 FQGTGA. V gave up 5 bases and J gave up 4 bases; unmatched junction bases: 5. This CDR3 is CASSLRSGRYEQYF. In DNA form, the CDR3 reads TGTGCCAGCAGCCTTCGTAGCGGGAGGTACGAGCAGTACTTC.

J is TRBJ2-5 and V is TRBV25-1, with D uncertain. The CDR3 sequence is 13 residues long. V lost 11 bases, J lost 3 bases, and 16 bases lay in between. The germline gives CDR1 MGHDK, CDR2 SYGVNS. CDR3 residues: CAEGKEGEETQYF. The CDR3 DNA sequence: TGTGCCGAAGGGAAGGAAGGAGAAGAGACCCAGTACTTC.

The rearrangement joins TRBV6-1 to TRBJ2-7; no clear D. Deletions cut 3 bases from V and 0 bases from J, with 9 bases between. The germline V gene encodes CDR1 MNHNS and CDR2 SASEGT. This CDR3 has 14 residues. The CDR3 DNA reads TGTGCCAGCAGTGAGATGGGCAGCTCCTACGAGCAGTACTTC. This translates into CASSEMGSSYEQYF.

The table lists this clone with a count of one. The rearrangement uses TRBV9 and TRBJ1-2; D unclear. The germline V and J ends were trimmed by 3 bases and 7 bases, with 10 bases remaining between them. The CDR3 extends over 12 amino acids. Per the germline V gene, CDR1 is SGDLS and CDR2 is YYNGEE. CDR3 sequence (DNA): TGTGCCAGCAGCGCGAATAGTCCTGGCTACACCTTC. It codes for CASSANSPGYTF.

The CDR3 nucleotides are TGCGCCAGCAGCCGAACCAATATTTACAGGGACAGGGCCAGGGATACGCAGTATTTT. As protein: CASSRTNIYRDRARDTQYF. The chain uses TRBV5-1 and TRBJ2-3; 9 nucleotides line up with TRBD1. The V and J ends lost 4 bases and 6 bases, in that order; junction bases with no gene match: 21. The germline CDR1 and CDR2 sequences are SGHRS and YFSETQ. The CDR3 runs 19 residues.

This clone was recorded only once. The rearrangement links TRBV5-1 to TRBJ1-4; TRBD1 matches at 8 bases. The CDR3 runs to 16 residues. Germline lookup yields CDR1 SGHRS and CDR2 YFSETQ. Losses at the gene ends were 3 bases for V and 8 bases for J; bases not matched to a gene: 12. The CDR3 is CASSWSSGTGTEKLFF. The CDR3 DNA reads TGCGCCAGCAGCTGGTCCTCCGGGACAGGAACAGAAAAACTGTTTTTT.

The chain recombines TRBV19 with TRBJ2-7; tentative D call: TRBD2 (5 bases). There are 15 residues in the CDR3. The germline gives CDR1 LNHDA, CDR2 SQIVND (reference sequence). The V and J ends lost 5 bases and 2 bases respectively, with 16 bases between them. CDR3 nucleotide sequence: TGTGCCAGTAGTTTCACTAGGTCGGCGGCCTACGAGCAGTACTTC. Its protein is CASSFTRSAAYEQYF.

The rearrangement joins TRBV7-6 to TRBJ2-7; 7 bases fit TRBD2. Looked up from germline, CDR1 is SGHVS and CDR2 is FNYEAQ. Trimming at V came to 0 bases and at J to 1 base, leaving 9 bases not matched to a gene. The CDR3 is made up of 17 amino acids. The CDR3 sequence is CASSLAGYKRGSYEQYF. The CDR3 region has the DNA TGTGCCAGCAGCTTAGCAGGGTACAAGCGGGGTTCCTACGAGCAGTACTTC.

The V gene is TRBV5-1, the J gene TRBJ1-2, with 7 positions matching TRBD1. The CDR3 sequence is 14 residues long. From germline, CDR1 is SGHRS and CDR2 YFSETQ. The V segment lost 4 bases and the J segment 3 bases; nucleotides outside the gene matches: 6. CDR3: CASSPRQGDYGYTF. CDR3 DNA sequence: TGCGCCAGCAGCCCCCGACAGGGTGACTATGGCTACACCTTC.

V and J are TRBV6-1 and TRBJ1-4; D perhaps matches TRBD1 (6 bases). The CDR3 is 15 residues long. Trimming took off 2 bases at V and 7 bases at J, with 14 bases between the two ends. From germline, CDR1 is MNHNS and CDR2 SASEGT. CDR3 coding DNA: TGTGCCAGCAGTGAATTCGGGGGCGGTAGTGAAAAACTGTTTTTT. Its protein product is CASSEFGGGSEKLFF.

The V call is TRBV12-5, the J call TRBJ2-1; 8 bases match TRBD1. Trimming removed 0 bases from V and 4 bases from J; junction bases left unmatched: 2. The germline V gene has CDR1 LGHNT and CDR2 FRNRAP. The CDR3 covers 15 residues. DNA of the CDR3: TGTGCTAGTGGTTTGGTACAGGGGGAGTACAATGAGCAGTTCTTC. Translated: CASGLVQGEYNEQFF. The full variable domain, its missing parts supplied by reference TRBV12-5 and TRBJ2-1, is DARVTQTPRHKVTEMGQEVTMRCQPILGHNTVFWYRQTMMQGLELLAYFRNRAPLDDSGMPKDRFSAEMPDATLATLKIQPSEPRDSAVYFCASGLVQGEYNEQFFGPGTRLTVL.

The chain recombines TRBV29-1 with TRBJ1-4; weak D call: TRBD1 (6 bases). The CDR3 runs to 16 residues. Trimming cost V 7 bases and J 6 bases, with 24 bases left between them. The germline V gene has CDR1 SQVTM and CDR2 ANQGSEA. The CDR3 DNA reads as TGCAGCGCATCAGGGGTACAGCCCTACGCGGATGAAAAACTGTTTTTT. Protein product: CSASGVQPYADEKLFF. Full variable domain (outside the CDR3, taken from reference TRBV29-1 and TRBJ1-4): SAVISQKPSRDICQRGTSLTIQCQVDSQVTMMFWYRQQPGQSLTLIATANQGSEATYESGFVIDKFPISRPNLTFSTLTVSNMSPEDSSIYLCSASGVQPYADEKLFFGSGTQLSVL.